The 8 T cell receptor beta chains below come from one sample, sequenced in a study of blood T cell repertoires in COVID-19. Only in-frame clones appear in the TCRdb table, and some are missing; sequencing was by immunoSEQ multiplex PCR. Of 350,000 or so clones listed, around 88% are singletons. The sequencing input was peripheral blood. Receptors originate from a man aged 25 to 40 with active or convalescent COVID-19.

The rearrangement uses TRBV28 and TRBJ2-1; D perhaps matches TRBD2 (7 bases). V gave up 2 bases and J gave up 8 bases, with 13 bases separating them. This CDR3 spans 14 amino acids. Germline CDR1 MDHEN, CDR2 SYDVKM. CDR3 amino acids: CASSLPQGRDEQFF. The CDR3 DNA sequence: TGTGCCAGCAGTTTACCTCAGGGGAGGGATGAGCAGTTCTTC.

The chain uses TRBV28 and TRBJ1-5, with D tentatively TRBD1 (5 bases). The germline gives CDR1 MDHEN, CDR2 SYDVKM. CDR3 length: 15 residues. Trimming took 5 bases from V and 3 from J, leaving 14 bases between them. The CDR3 bases are TGTGCCAGCAGTAGGTCGGGGGGGTTCAATCAGCCCCAGCATTTT. Its protein is CASSRSGGFNQPQHF.

The V gene is TRBV4-1, the J gene TRBJ1-1; D is perhaps TRBD1 (6 bases). Germline V gives CDR1 MGHRA, CDR2 YSYEKL. There are 16 residues in the CDR3. V was pared by 4 bases and J by 4 bases, with 19 bases between. The CDR3 DNA follows: TGCGCCAGCAGCCGAATACAGGGACCTGCGGGCACTGAAGCTTTCTTT. Protein product: CASSRIQGPAGTEAFF.

The chain uses TRBV7-6 and TRBJ2-7; 7 nucleotides match TRBD1. The V gene end was trimmed by 5 bases and the J gene end by 0 bases; junction bases not matched to a gene: 10. The CDR3 is 16 amino acids. Germline values: CDR1 SGHVS, CDR2 FNYEAQ. CDR3 sequence (DNA): TGTGCCAGCAGCCGATCCGGGGACAGATTCTCCTACGAGCAGTACTTC. Translation gives CASSRSGDRFSYEQYF. Filled out from reference TRBV7-6 and TRBJ2-7, the complete variable domain reads GAGVSQSPRYKVTKRGQDVALRCDPISGHVSLYWYRQALGQGPEFLTYFNYEAQQDKSGLPNDRFSAERPEGSISTLTIQRTEQRDSAMYRCASSRSGDRFSYEQYFGPGTRLTVT.

The chain joins TRBV4-2 to TRBJ1-4; weak D call: TRBD1 (6 bases). CDR3 length: 16 residues. Germline values: CDR1 LGHNA, CDR2 YNFKEQ. V gave up 5 bases and J gave up 5 bases, with 18 bases separating them. CDR3 protein: CASSVGTLTLNEKLFF. The CDR3 DNA reads as TGTGCCAGCAGCGTCGGGACACTTACCTTAAATGAAAAACTGTTTTTT.

This clone was counted only a few times. The chain is built from TRBV9 and TRBJ2-3, with D perhaps TRBD2 (5 bases). The CDR3 is made up of 12 amino acids. V was clipped by 10 bases and J by 2 bases, with 11 bases between them. Germline CDR1 is SGDLS and CDR2 is YYNGEE. CDR3 in DNA: TGTGCCTCCCGGGGTAACACAGATACGCAGTATTTT. This codes for CASRGNTDTQYF.

The rearrangement joins TRBV10-3 to TRBJ1-1; a possible D gene is TRBD1 (6 bases). V shed 3 bases and J shed 1 base, with 6 bases lying between them. The CDR3 is 13 amino acids. Germline V CDR1 and CDR2: ENHRY, SYGVKD. The CDR3 bases are TGTGCCATCAGTGAACAGGGGAACACTGAAGCTTTCTTT. Its translation: CAISEQGNTEAFF.

The rearrangement links TRBV3-1 (or the pseudogene TRBV3-2) to TRBJ2-1; D remains unclear. Germline V CDR1 and CDR2: LGHDT, YNNKEL (reference sequence). The CDR3 extends over 14 amino acids. Trimming cost V 0 bases and J 6 bases, with 9 bases left between them. CDR3 sequence: CASSQEGHTNEQFF. CDR3 DNA: TGTGCCAGCAGCCAAGAGGGCCACACCAATGAGCAGTTCTTC.